This T cell receptor beta chain was identified in a study of beta chain features in type 1 diabetes. Study-wide results and limits: A moderate, significant TCRB CDR3 shortening appeared in type 1 diabetes across four CD4+ subsets. Among type 1 diabetes patients, VDJ junctions had fewer insertions and more deletions. A greater similarity of naive, central memory and Treg TCRB repertoires was seen among patients than among healthy donors.

This clone was counted only a few times. The antigen remains unidentified. Every donor had blood drawn once into heparin, around 0.12 L on average. As every portion of the isolated RNA was reverse transcribed, the sequencing read expressed TCRB transcripts. Around 3.57 million reads was the average for naive, central memory and regulatory T cell samples. Profiled with immunoSEQ multiplex PCR; TCRdb holds only in-frame clones, not every one. Seen here are approximately 44,000 clones, approximately 70% observed once, and the top ten hold about 2%. This receptor was taken from a woman under 30 with type 1 diabetes. The material sequenced was Tregs from blood.

The CDR3, as DNA: TGTGCCAGCAGCGTAGGTTCCCGTGAGACCCAGTACTTC. This translates into CASSVGSRETQYF. The V call is TRBV9, the J call TRBJ2-5; D not resolved. Germline CDR1 SGDLS, CDR2 YYNGEE. CDR3 length: 13 residues. Trimming removed 0 bases from V and 5 bases from J, with 8 bases in between. The whole variable domain, filled in from reference TRBV9 and TRBJ2-5, reads DSGVTQTPKHLITATGQRVTLRCSPRSGDLSVYWYQQSLDQGLQFLIQYYNGEERAKGNILERFSAQQFPDLHSELNLSSLELGDSALYFCASSVGSRETQYFGPGTRLLVL.